The text below deals with one TCR beta chain. Its recognized antigen is unknown. This clone may be a read error of a much larger clone one base away. These data come from a study of breast tumors, draining lymph nodes, adjacent tissues (dated by TCRdb to about 2016). Study-wide context: Breast cancer patients provided tumor, adjacent nontumor tissue and axillary lymph nodes, and the study compared the TCR beta repertoires across these three sources. In human breast cancer, the study set out to assess how tumor, surrounding tissue and draining lymph node repertoires relate to one another and whether T cells might be exchanged between them. General study outcomes and caveats: Tumors showed preferential V and J gene usage, and their T-cell repertoire diversity fell below that of lymph nodes yet above that of nontumor tissue. The conclusion that tumor T cells originate in lymph nodes was presented as consistent with a hypothesis rather than as directly demonstrated. The data were judged consistent with most tumor T cells deriving from the lymph node and then expanding within tumor tissue. Tumor and nontumor tissue repertoires were found to be significantly more similar in luminal-like than in basal-like breast cancer.

The lymph node samples were taken from the axillary draining lymph nodes of breast cancer patients. Sequencing used an Illumina HiSeq 2000. Multiplex PCR amplification was used to generate the TCR beta chain libraries. The amplified TCR beta chain products were analyzed by high-throughput sequencing. The public reads were reprocessed in TCRdb via fastp at Q25 and MiXCR, keeping in-frame beta chains. Rows with one shared CDR3 protein collapse into an entry with the most common genes and DNA. In all, the sample holds 200,000 to 300,000 distinct CDR3 sequences, and around 30% of those were seen once. The ten largest clones capture more than 1% of the sample. This TCR was sampled from a female donor with breast cancer. Some clones in this sample may be carry-over from other donors' samples. The specimen was axillary lymph node tissue.

The DNA reads as follows: TGTGCCAGCAGTTTCGGGGCGGTTCAGCCCCAGCATTTT. This translates into CASSFGAVQPQHF. In this chain, TRBV12-3 or TRBV12-4 is recombined with TRBJ1-5; the D gene is perhaps TRBD1, from 5 matching bases. The V and J ends are trimmed by 3 bases and 6 bases, leaving 9 bases between them. The CDR3 measures 13 amino acids from cysteine to phenylalanine. Only CDR3 DNA remains: 39 bases, in frame from the first base.